This is a list of T cell receptor beta chains from one sample in a study of response to subunit inactivated influenza vaccine. TCRdb used MiXCR to reprocess the RT-PCR reads, holding one entry per CDR3 protein. The sample carries 400,000 to 650,000 distinct CDR3 sequences, under 8.5% recorded once. The sample here was PBMCs from blood, taken less than 30 months after vaccination. These receptors came from a man aged 50-75 years who received an inactivated influenza vaccine. The CDR3 runs from the conserved cysteine through the conserved F or W. A D gene is named only where the DNA matches it firmly. Clone size appears in some rows only: once, few, many, or a class for an expanded clone.

TRBJ2-5	NA	many	TRBV7-9	CASSLKGYQETQYF	TGTGCCAGCAGCTTAAAGGGATACCAAGAGACCCAGTACTTC
TRBJ2-1	TRBD2	many	TRBV10-3	CAISNSGTSYNEQFF	TGTGCCATCAGCAACTCCGGGACTAGCTACAATGAGCAGTTCTTC
TRBJ2-2	NA	few	TRBV7-2	CASARDPTGELFF	TGTGCCAGCGCGCGGGATCCCACCGGGGAGCTGTTTTTT
TRBJ1-1	TRBD1	many	TRBV20-1	CSAQTGTTEAFF	TGCAGTGCACAGACAGGGACCACTGAAGCTTTCTTT
TRBJ1-2	NA	NA	TRBV24-1	CATSFADYGYTF	TGTGCCACCAGTTTCGCAGACTATGGCTACACCTTC
TRBJ2-5	NA	few	TRBV7-2	CASTRAGRGGQYF	TGTGCCAGCACCAGGGCGGGCCGAGGGGGCCAGTACTTC
TRBJ2-5	NA	many	TRBV11-1	CASSIRDGETQYF	TGTGCCAGCAGCATAAGGGACGGGGAGACCCAGTACTTC
TRBJ2-7	NA	NA	TRBV29-1	CSVAEGPYEQYF	TGCAGCGTTGCGGAGGGACCCTACGAGCAGTACTTC
TRBJ1-4	NA	NA	TRBV2	CASSESGEKLFF	TGTGCCAGCAGTGAGTCTGGGGAAAAACTGTTTTTT
TRBJ1-1	NA	many	TRBV11-2	CASSFLTGQNTEAFF	TGTGCCAGCAGCTTCCTAACGGGACAGAACACTGAAGCTTTCTTT
TRBJ2-1	TRBD2	NA	TRBV7-6	CASSPSTSALYNEQFF	TGTGCCAGCAGCCCGAGTACTAGCGCACTATACAATGAGCAGTTCTTC
TRBJ2-1	NA	many	TRBV6-1	CASSPSLRNEQFF	TGTGCCAGCAGCCCGTCCCTTCGCAATGAGCAGTTCTTC
TRBJ2-5	NA	NA	TRBV6-2/TRBV6-3	CASRPQGREETQYF	TGTGCCAGCAGACCACAAGGTCGGGAAGAGACCCAGTACTTC
TRBJ2-7	TRBD2	few	TRBV28	CASSGMGLRRYEQYF	TGTGCCAGCAGTGGAATGGGACTAAGACGCTACGAGCAGTACTTC
TRBJ2-7	TRBD2	few	TRBV4-3	CASSQVIAGGPVAEQYF	TGCGCCAGCAGCCAAGTAATAGCGGGAGGGCCGGTTGCCGAGCAGTACTTC
TRBJ2-1	NA	few	TRBV12-3/TRBV12-4	CASTMVDEQFF	TGTGCCAGCACCATGGTCGATGAGCAGTTCTTC
TRBJ2-1	NA	many	TRBV27	CASSLLVGRSYNEQFF	TGTGCCAGCAGTTTGTTGGTTGGAAGGTCCTACAATGAGCAGTTCTTC
TRBJ2-1	TRBD2	few	TRBV7-2	CASTIGTSAYNEQFF	TGTGCCAGCACTATTGGGACTAGCGCCTACAATGAGCAGTTCTTC
TRBJ1-1	NA	NA	TRBV27	CASSLSGTGSTEAFF	TGTGCCAGCAGTTTATCTGGCACTGGAAGCACTGAAGCTTTCTTT
TRBJ2-2	TRBD2	few	TRBV6-5	CASSYPGTSGSAGELFF	TGTGCCAGCAGTTACCCCGGGACTAGCGGGAGTGCCGGGGAGCTGTTTTTT
TRBJ2-4	NA	few	TRBV6-5	CASSYGGPGIQYF	TGTGCCAGCAGTTACGGGGGCCCGGGTATTCAGTACTTC
TRBJ2-1	NA	many	TRBV12-3/TRBV12-4	CASSFLREVSYNEQFF	TGTGCCAGCAGTTTTCTCAGGGAAGTATCCTACAATGAGCAGTTCTTC
TRBJ2-2	NA	few	TRBV4-2	CASSQTDRGQNTGELFF	TGTGCCAGCAGCCAAACGGACCGCGGGCAGAACACCGGGGAGCTGTTTTTT
TRBJ2-7	NA	NA	TRBV3-1	CASSQGDTRYEQYF	TGTGCCAGCAGCCAAGGGGACACTAGGTACGAGCAGTACTTC
TRBJ2-3	NA	many	TRBV20-1	CSAYGATQYF	TGCAGTGCTTACGGAGCCACGCAGTATTTT
TRBJ1-3	TRBD1	once	TRBV20-1	CCASGQGERGNTIYF	TGCTGTGCGAGTGGGCAGGGGGAGCGTGGAAACACCATATATTTT
TRBJ2-5	NA	few	TRBV12-3/TRBV12-4	CASSPGYGGHTKETQYF	TGTGCCAGCAGTCCTGGTTATGGGGGACACACAAAAGAGACCCAGTACTTC
TRBJ1-5	NA	NA	TRBV20-1	CSARSERYSNQPQHF	TGCAGTGCTAGGAGTGAGCGGTATAGCAATCAGCCCCAGCATTTT